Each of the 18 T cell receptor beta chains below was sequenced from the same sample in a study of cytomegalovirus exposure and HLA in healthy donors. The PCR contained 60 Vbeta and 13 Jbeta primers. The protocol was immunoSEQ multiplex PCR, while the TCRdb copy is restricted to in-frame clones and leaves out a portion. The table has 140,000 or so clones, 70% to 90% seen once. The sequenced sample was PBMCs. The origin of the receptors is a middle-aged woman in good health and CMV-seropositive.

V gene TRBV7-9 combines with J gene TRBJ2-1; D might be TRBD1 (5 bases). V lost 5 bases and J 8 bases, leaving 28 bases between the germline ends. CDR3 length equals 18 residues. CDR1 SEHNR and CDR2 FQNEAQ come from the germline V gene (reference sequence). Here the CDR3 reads CASSPRQGAGKVGDEQFF. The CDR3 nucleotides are TGTGCCAGCAGCCCAAGGCAGGGCGCCGGAAAGGTAGGGGATGAGCAGTTCTTC.

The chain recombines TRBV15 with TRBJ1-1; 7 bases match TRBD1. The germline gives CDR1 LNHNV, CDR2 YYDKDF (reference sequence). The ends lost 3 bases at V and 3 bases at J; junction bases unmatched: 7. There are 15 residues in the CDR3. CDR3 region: CATSSSYRGDTEAFF. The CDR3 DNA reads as TGTGCCACCAGCAGCTCTTACAGGGGTGACACTGAAGCTTTCTTT.

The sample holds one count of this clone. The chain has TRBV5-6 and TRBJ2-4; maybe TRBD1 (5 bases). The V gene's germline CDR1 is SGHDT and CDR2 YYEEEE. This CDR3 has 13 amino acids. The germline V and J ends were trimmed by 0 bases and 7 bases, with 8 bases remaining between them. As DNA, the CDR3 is TGTGCCAGCAGCTTGGGGGGCCCCAACATTCAGTACTTC. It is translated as CASSLGGPNIQYF.

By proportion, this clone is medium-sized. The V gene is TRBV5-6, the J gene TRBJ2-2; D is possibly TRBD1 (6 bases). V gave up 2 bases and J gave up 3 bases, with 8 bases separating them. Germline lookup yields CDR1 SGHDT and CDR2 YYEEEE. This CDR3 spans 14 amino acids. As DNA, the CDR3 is TGTGCCAGCAGCTTAGGACAGTACACCGGGGAGCTGTTTTTT. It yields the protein CASSLGQYTGELFF.

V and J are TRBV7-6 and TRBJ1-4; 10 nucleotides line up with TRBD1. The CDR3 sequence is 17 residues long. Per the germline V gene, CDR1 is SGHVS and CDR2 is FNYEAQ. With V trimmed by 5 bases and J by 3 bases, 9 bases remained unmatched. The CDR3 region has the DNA TGTGCCAGCAGCCCCCGGGACAGGGGAAATGCTAATGAAAAACTGTTTTTT. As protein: CASSPRDRGNANEKLFF.

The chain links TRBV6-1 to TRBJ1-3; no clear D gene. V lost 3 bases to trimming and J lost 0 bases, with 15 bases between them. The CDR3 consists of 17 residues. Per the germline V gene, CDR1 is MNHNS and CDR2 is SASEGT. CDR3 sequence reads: CASSDTGTVSSGNTIYF. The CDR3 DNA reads TGTGCCAGCAGTGATACTGGTACAGTTAGCTCTGGAAACACCATATATTTT.

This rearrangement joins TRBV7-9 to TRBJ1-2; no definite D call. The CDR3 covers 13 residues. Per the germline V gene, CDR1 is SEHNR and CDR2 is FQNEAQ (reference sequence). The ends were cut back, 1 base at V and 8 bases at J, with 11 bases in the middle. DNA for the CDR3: TGTGCCAGCAGCTTAGACGGGGAGTGGGGCTACACCTTC. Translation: CASSLDGEWGYTF.

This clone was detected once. The CDR3 region is CASQQGGNEKLFF. The CDR3 DNA is TGTGCCAGCCAACAGGGGGGGAATGAAAAACTGTTTTTT. The V gene is TRBV7-9, the J gene TRBJ1-4, with 8 positions matching TRBD1. From germline, CDR1 is SEHNR and CDR2 FQNEAQ (reference sequence). The ends lost 8 bases at V and 5 bases at J; junction bases unmatched: 4. The CDR3 covers 13 residues.

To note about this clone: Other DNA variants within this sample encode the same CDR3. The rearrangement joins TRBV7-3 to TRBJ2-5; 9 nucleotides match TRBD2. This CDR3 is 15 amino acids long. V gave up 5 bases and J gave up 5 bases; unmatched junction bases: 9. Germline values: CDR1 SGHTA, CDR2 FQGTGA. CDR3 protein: CASSITGTSRETQYF. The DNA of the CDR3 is TGTGCCAGCAGCATCACCGGGACTAGCCGGGAGACCCAGTACTTC.

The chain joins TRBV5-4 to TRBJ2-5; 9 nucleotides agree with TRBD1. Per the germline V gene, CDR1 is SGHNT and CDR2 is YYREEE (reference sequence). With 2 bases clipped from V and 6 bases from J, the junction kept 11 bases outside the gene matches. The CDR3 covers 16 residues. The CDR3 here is CASSFTGTGNRQTQYF. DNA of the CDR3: TGTGCCAGCAGCTTTACCGGGACAGGGAACCGGCAGACCCAGTACTTC.

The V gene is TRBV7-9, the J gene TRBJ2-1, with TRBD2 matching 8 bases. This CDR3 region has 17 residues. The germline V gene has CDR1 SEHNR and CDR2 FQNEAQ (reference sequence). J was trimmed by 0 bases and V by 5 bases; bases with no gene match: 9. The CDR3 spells CASSPTLGTSSYNEQFF. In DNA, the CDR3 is TGTGCCAGCAGCCCTACCCTGGGGACTAGCTCCTACAATGAGCAGTTCTTC.

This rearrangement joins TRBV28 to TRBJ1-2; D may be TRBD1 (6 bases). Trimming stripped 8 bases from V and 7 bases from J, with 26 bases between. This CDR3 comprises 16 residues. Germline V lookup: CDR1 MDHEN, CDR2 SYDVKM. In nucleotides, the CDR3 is TGTGCCAGCTTGGGGGCTCGGGAGGGGAGAGCAGGTGGCTACACCTTC. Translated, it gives CASLGAREGRAGGYTF.

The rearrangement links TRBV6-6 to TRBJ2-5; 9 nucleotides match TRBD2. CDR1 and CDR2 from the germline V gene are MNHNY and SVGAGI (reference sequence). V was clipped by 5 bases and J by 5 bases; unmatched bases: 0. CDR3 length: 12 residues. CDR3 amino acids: CASSAGGETQYF. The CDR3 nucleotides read TGTGCCAGCAGTGCGGGGGGGGAGACCCAGTACTTC.

The CDR3 here is CASSDGTGSDFGEKLFF. DNA for the CDR3: TGTGCCAGCAGCGACGGGACAGGGTCGGATTTTGGTGAAAAACTGTTTTTT. This chain joins TRBV9 and TRBJ1-4; 9 nucleotides match TRBD1. The length of the CDR3 is 17 residues. The ends lost 3 bases at V and 7 bases at J; junction bases unmatched: 13. Germline CDR1 is SGDLS and CDR2 is YYNGEE. The variable domain in full, completed from reference TRBV9 and TRBJ1-4, reads DSGVTQTPKHLITATGQRVTLRCSPRSGDLSVYWYQQSLDQGLQFLIQYYNGEERAKGNILERFSAQQFPDLHSELNLSSLELGDSALYFCASSDGTGSDFGEKLFFGSGTQLSVL.

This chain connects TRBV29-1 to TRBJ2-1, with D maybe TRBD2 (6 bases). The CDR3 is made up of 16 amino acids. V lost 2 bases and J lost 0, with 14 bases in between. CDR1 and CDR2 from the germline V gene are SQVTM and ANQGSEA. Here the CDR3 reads CSVESGTSLSYNEQFF. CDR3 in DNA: TGCAGCGTTGAATCAGGTACTAGCCTCTCCTACAATGAGCAGTTCTTC.

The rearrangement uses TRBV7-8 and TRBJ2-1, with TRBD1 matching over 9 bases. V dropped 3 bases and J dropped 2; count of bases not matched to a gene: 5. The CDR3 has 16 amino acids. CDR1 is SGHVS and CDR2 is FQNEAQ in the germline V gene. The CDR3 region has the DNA TGTGCCAGCAGCTTTCCGGGACAGGGCCCCTACAATGAGCAGTTCTTC. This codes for CASSFPGQGPYNEQFF.

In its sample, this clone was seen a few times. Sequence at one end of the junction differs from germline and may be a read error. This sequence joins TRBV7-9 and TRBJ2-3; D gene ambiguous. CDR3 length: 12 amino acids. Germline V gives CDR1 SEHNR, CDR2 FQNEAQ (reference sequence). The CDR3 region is CSSSSGTDTQYF. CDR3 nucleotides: TGTTCCAGCAGCTCTGGCACAGATACGCAGTATTTT.

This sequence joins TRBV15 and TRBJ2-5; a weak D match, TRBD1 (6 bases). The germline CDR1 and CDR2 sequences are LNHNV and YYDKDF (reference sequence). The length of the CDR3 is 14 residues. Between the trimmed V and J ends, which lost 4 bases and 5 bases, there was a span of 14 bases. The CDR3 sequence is CATSKVTGPETQYF. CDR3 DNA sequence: TGTGCCACCAGCAAAGTGACAGGTCCGGAGACCCAGTACTTC.